This T cell receptor (beta chain) appears in the sequencing data of a study of T cell responses to AZD1222 COVID-19 vaccine (dated by TCRdb to the early 2020s). Context from the whole study: A total of 233 trial participants underwent TCR sequencing, of whom about 210 received two doses of AZD1222 and some 25 received two doses of the MenACWY control vaccine. Trial participants were enrolled into age subgroups of 18-55, 56-69 and 70-plus years, which contained approximately 150, 28 and 58 TCR-sequenced participants, respectively. Broader findings and caveats from the paper: Reportedly, almost half of the unique spike-specific TCRs recognized epitopes lying outside the regions that are mutated in the B.1.351 and B.1.1.7 variants. No day 14 peak-response samples were available, so repertoires were characterized only after the peak T cell response. Participants were mostly white British and included more females than males, and it was suggested by the authors that clonal diversity may have been underestimated. Vaccine-associated CD4 TCRs spanned the whole spike protein, with dominant responses in regions 160-218 and 743-854. In the small 56-69-year group, the increase in depth fell short of significance, most likely because of low power. After two AZD1222 doses, both the breadth and the depth of spike-specific TCRs were significantly higher than at day 0 and than in MenACWY recipients. Conclusions about previously exposed vaccinees were limited because only a handful of AZD1222 recipients were SARS-CoV-2 seropositive at baseline.

In the case of this clone: Its antigen has not been determined. No quality values exist for individual bases; no much larger clone is one base distant.

The time point label corresponds to: about 28 days (+/-7) after the second vaccine dose. AZD1222 recipients given second doses at about 4 weeks or at about 12 weeks were pooled, since spike-specific TCR depth and breadth were not found to differ between the two schedules. The vaccinee samples were drawn from two UK trials, COV001 and COV002, one of which was a single-blind randomized controlled phase 2/3 trial testing AZD1222 (ChAdOx1 nCoV-19) in healthy adults. For TCRbeta chain sequencing, PBMC samples were collected from trial participants at day 0 and at day 28 after the second dose. The CDR3 has 15 amino acids, counting the end cysteine and phenylalanine. Just the 45-base CDR3 DNA is kept, in frame starting at base 1. Trimming takes 3 bases from V and 3 bases from J, and the germline ends sit 12 bases apart. From a lookup of the germline V gene (reference sequence), CDR1 and CDR2 are LGHDT and YNNKEL.

The CDR3 regions of human TCRbeta chains were analyzed by immunosequencing. As for how the authors treated the data: Repertoire TCRs were matched against a reference library of SARS-CoV-2-specific TCRs generated with the MIRA antigen-specificity platform. Breadth was defined as the fraction of unique TCRs that were SARS-CoV-2-associated, and depth was defined as the fraction of total T cells that were SARS-CoV-2-associated. Using the MIRA data, each spike-specific TCR was assigned both to the spike region to which the TCR was reactive and to a CD4 or CD8 class. Log10-transformed breadth and depth values were compared by one-way ANOVA with Sidak's multiple comparisons tests. The clones in this table, taken by TCRdb from immuneACCESS, are in-frame only. Not every clone is retained; where verified, under half of the shortfall comes from an unresolved V gene, and the cause of the rest is unknown. Clonal size and the V and J genes are those of that table, whereas D and trimming came from the DNA. The sample profile shows 150,000 to 200,000 clones; roughly 94% of them were found once. Together, the top ten hold roughly 5.6% of the sample.

Specimen: peripheral blood, collected 28 days after the second AZD1222 dose. The sequence came from an adult who received the AZD1222 COVID-19 vaccine. The chain is made from TRBV3-1 (or the pseudogene TRBV3-2) and TRBJ2-1, with the D gene call left open. The CDR3 loop reads CASSQLQGSYNEQFF. The sequenced DNA: TGTGCCAGCAGCCAGCTCCAAGGTAGCTACAATGAGCAGTTCTTC.